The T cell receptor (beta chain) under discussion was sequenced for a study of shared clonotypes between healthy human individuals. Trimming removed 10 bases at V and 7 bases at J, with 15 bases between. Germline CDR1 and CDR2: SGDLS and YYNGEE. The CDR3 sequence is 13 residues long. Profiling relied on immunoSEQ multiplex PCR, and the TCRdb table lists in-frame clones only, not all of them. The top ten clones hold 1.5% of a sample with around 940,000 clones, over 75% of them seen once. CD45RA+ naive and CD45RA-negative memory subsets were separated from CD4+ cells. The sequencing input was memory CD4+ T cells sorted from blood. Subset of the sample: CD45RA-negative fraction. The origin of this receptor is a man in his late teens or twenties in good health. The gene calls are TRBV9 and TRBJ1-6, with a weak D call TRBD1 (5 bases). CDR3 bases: TGTGCCGGTTCGCAGGGACCAAATTCACCCCTCCACTTT. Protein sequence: CAGSQGPNSPLHF. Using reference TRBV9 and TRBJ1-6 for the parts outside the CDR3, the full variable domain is DSGVTQTPKHLITATGQRVTLRCSPRSGDLSVYWYQQSLDQGLQFLIQYYNGEERAKGNILERFSAQQFPDLHSELNLSSLELGDSALYFCAGSQGPNSPLHFGNGTRLTVT.